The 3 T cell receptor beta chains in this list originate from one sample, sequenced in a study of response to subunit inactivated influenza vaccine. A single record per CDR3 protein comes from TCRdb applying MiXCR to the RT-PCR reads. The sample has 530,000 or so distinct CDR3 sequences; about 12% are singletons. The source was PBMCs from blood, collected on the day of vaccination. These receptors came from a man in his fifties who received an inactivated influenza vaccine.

The CDR3 spells CASSLVVRDREPYEQYF. In nucleotides, the CDR3 is TGTGCCAGCAGCTTAGTAGTGAGGGACAGGGAGCCCTACGAGCAGTACTTC. V gene TRBV11-2 combines with J gene TRBJ2-7; 9 nucleotides match TRBD1. This CDR3 contains 17 residues. The germline V gene encodes CDR1 SGHAT and CDR2 FQNNGV. Trimming took 1 base from V and 2 from J; bases not matched to a gene: 9. The full variable domain, its missing parts supplied by reference TRBV11-2 and TRBJ2-7, is EAGVAQSPRYKIIEKRQSVAFWCNPISGHATLYWYQQILGQGPKLLIQFQNNGVVDDSQLPKDRFSAERLKGVDSTLKIQPAKLEDSAVYLCASSLVVRDREPYEQYFGPGTRLTVT.

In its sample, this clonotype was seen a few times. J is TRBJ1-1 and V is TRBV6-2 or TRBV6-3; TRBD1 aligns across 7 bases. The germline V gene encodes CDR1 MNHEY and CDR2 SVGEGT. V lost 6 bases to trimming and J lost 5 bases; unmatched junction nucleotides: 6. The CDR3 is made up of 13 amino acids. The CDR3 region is CASSGQARTEAFF. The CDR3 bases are TGTGCCAGCAGCGGACAGGCGAGAACTGAAGCTTTCTTT.

This CDR3 reads CASSKQVPRSSQYF. The DNA of the CDR3 is TGTGCCAGCAGCAAGCAGGTCCCTCGTTCGAGCCAGTACTTC. The chain joins TRBV3-1 to TRBJ2-5; D ambiguous. Deletions cut 5 bases from V and 10 bases from J, with 20 bases between. CDR1 is LGHDT, CDR2 YNNKEL, per germline (reference sequence). CDR3 length equals 14 residues.